The 16 T cell receptor beta chains presented below share a single source sample, sequenced in a study of T cell changes during pregnancy in multiple sclerosis. This table comes from immunoSEQ multiplex PCR, and its TCRdb copy is limited to in-frame clones, with some not included. The table lists around 60,000 clones, over 95% of them singletons. The sequencing here drew on CD8+ T cells from peripheral blood mononuclear cells, taken after pregnancy. The receptors stem from a female donor with multiple sclerosis, enrolled in a pregnancy study.

This clone has more than one count but fewer than ten. The chain uses TRBV19 and TRBJ2-3; possibly TRBD1 for D (6 bases). The CDR3 length is 14 residues. Germline CDR1 reads LNHDA; CDR2 reads SQIVND (reference sequence). V dropped 6 bases and J dropped 3 bases, with 13 bases sitting between them. Here the CDR3 reads CASSPQGFTDTQYF. In DNA, the CDR3 is TGTGCCAGTAGCCCCCAGGGGTTTACAGATACGCAGTATTTT.

The V gene is TRBV28, the J gene TRBJ2-7; the D gene is possibly TRBD2 (5 bases). Germline loops: CDR1 MDHEN, CDR2 SYDVKM. V was shortened by 7 bases and J by 3 bases, with 13 bases between the two germline ends. This CDR3 region has 13 residues. Written as DNA, the CDR3 is TGTGCCAGCACCGCGGCGGGTGTCTACGAGCAGTACTTC. Its protein is CASTAAGVYEQYF.

In this sample, this clone turned up once. The chain has TRBV27 and TRBJ1-1; possible D gene TRBD1, 5 bases. Germline CDR1 and CDR2: MNHEY and SMNVEV (reference sequence). The CDR3 totals 12 residues. V lost 5 bases, J lost 4 bases, and 8 bases lay in between. The chain's CDR3 is CASSPQGTEAFF. In nucleotides, the CDR3 is TGTGCCAGCAGTCCCCAGGGCACTGAAGCTTTCTTT.

The chain uses TRBV5-6 and TRBJ2-7; D call uncertain. The CDR3 is made up of 14 amino acids. The germline CDR1 and CDR2 sequences are SGHDT and YYEEEE. Trimming removed 0 bases at V and 3 bases at J, with 10 bases between. The CDR3 DNA sequence: TGTGCCAGCAGCTTGGACAGTTCTTACTACGAGCAGTACTTC. It specifies CASSLDSSYYEQYF.

This sequence joins TRBV4-1 and TRBJ2-3; D is perhaps TRBD1 (5 bases). CDR3 size: 14 residues. Germline V gives CDR1 MGHRA, CDR2 YSYEKL. V was pared by 3 bases and J by 4 bases, with 11 bases between. CDR3 region: CASSHRQTPDTQYF. DNA of the CDR3: TGCGCCAGCAGCCATCGACAGACCCCAGATACGCAGTATTTT.

The chain recombines TRBV21-1 with TRBJ2-7; TRBD1 was called by the table and not checked on the DNA. TRBV21-1 is a known pseudogene. The CDR3 consists of 14 residues. For the CDR3, the DNA is TGTGCCAGCAGCAAGCAACAGGTGCCCTGCGAGCAGTACTTC. It specifies CASSKQQVPCEQYF.

The chain has TRBV6-5 and TRBJ2-7, with D hard to call. Per germline, CDR1 MNHEY and CDR2 SVGAGI. Trimming removed 2 bases from V and 0 bases from J, with 11 bases in between. There are 15 residues in the CDR3. The DNA of the CDR3 is TGTGCCAGCAGTTACGGCAACCCTAGCTCCTACGAGCAGTACTTC. It codes for CASSYGNPSSYEQYF.

J is TRBJ2-1 and V is TRBV10-3; 11 nucleotides line up with TRBD2. V was pared by 5 bases and J by 8 bases, with 8 bases of the junction left unmatched. Germline CDR1 reads ENHRY; CDR2 reads SYGVKD. CDR3 length equals 15 residues. CDR3 amino acids: CAISPASGRFDEQFF. CDR3 coding DNA: TGTGCCATCAGTCCGGCTAGCGGGAGGTTCGATGAGCAGTTCTTC.

This rearrangement joins TRBV19 to TRBJ2-7, with 9 bases lining up with TRBD1. J was trimmed by 3 bases and V by 7 bases; bases with no gene match: 7. This CDR3 comprises 14 residues. Germline loops: CDR1 LNHDA, CDR2 SQIVND (reference sequence). Written as DNA, the CDR3 is TGTGCCAGTACTCCGACAGGGGGTGTCTACGAGCAGTACTTC. Translation gives CASTPTGGVYEQYF.

This clone was seen only once. This chain connects TRBV28 to TRBJ2-7, with TRBD2 matching over 11 bases. V was clipped by 5 bases and J by 2 bases; unmatched bases: 5. The germline gives CDR1 MDHEN, CDR2 SYDVKM. The CDR3 has 15 amino acids. The CDR3 nucleotides read TGTGCCAGCAGTAAGGGACTAGCGGTTACCTACGAGCAGTACTTC. It yields the protein CASSKGLAVTYEQYF.

The chain is built from TRBV5-5 and TRBJ2-7; TRBD1 matches 9 bases. Losses at the gene ends were 1 base for V and 6 bases for J; bases not matched to a gene: 8. The CDR3 has 15 residues. Germline CDR1 SGHKS, CDR2 YYEKEE (reference sequence). The CDR3 loop is CASSLRTGGFREQYF. In DNA form, the CDR3 reads TGTGCCAGCAGCTTGCGAACAGGGGGCTTTCGCGAGCAGTACTTC.

This chain links TRBV27 with TRBJ2-2; perhaps TRBD2 as D (6 bases). The V and J ends lost 6 bases and 5 bases respectively, with 10 bases between them. This CDR3 has 13 residues. CDR1 is MNHEY, CDR2 SMNVEV, per germline (reference sequence). The CDR3 DNA follows: TGTGCCAGCAGCCTTAGCGGTACCGGGGAGCTGTTTTTT. This gives the protein CASSLSGTGELFF.

The chain couples TRBV10-1 to TRBJ1-1, with 8 bases that match TRBD1. The V segment lost 2 bases and the J segment 4 bases; nucleotides outside the gene matches: 0. CDR1 WNHNN and CDR2 SYGVQD come from the germline V gene (reference sequence). There are 13 residues in the CDR3. The CDR3 reads CASSETGGTEAFF. The CDR3 coding sequence is TGCGCCAGCAGTGAGACAGGGGGCACTGAAGCTTTCTTT.

This clone was detected once. V gene TRBV2 combines with J gene TRBJ2-2, with TRBD1 matching 9 bases. The CDR3 runs 14 residues. Losses at the gene ends were 6 bases for V and 5 bases for J; bases not matched to a gene: 4. Germline assignment: CDR1 SNHLY and CDR2 FYNNEI. CDR3 protein: CASRDRGYTGELFF. Written as DNA, the CDR3 is TGTGCCAGCAGGGACAGGGGTTATACCGGGGAGCTGTTTTTT.

CDR3 sequence: CAIRTGDSLNYGYTF. In nucleotides, the CDR3 is TGTGCCATCAGGACAGGGGACTCTCTTAACTATGGCTACACCTTC. V gene TRBV6-5 combines with J gene TRBJ1-2, with TRBD1 matching over 9 bases. The CDR3 has 15 amino acids. Losses at the gene ends were 10 bases for V and 1 base for J; bases not matched to a gene: 10. Germline values: CDR1 MNHEY, CDR2 SVGAGI.

The chain is built from TRBV28 and TRBJ1-2; no clear D gene. The CDR3 is 17 amino acids. Germline V gene lookup returns CDR1 MDHEN and CDR2 SYDVKM. Trimming cost V 1 base and J 1 base, with 16 bases left between them. The CDR3 loop reads CASSLYSPASFNYGYTF. CDR3 nucleotides: TGTGCCAGCAGTTTATACAGCCCGGCAAGCTTTAACTATGGCTACACCTTC.